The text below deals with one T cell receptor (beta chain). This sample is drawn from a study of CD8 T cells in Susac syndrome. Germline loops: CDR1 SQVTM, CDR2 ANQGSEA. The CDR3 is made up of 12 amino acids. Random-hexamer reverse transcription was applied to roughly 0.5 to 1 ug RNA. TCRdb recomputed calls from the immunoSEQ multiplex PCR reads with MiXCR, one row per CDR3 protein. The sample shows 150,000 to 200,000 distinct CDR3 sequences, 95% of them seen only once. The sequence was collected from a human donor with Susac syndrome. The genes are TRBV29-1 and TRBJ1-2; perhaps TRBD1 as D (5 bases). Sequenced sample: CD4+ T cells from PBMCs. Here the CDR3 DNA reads TGCAGTTACTATGGGGGTAACTATGGCTACACCTTC. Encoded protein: CSYYGGNYGYTF. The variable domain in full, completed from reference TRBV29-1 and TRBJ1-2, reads SAVISQKPSRDICQRGTSLTIQCQVDSQVTMMFWYRQQPGQSLTLIATANQGSEATYESGFVIDKFPISRPNLTFSTLTVSNMSPEDSSIYLCSYYGGNYGYTFGSGTRLTVV.